The 28 T cell receptor delta chains given below trace back to one sample, sequenced in a study of Vδ1+ human thymocytes. Study findings and constraints: In the thymus, TRG and TRD repertoires looked highly polyclonal with Gaussian CDR3 lengths.

The template was reverse-transcribed extracted RNA. Multiplex PCR used pooled V-gene forward primers and a constant-region reverse primer to amplify CDR3s. TCRdb re-analyzed the multiplex PCR reads via CATT. The data show 45,000 to 60,000 delta-chain clones, around a sixth seen once. No cognate antigen is known for these TCRs. Sequenced: Vdelta1+ gamma-delta thymocytes from the thymus. Subset meaning: FACS-sorted CD3+ TCRalphabeta- TCRVdelta1+ TCRVdelta2- thymocytes. The receptors derive from a boy in the first two years of life who had congenital heart surgery.

V gene TRDV1 combines with J gene TRDJ1, with a weak D call TRDD3 (5 bases). The CDR3 has 20 residues. The V and J ends lost 0 bases and 0 bases respectively, with 23 bases between them. From germline, CDR1 is TSWWSYY and CDR2 QGS. The CDR3 coding sequence is TGTGCTCTTGGGGAACTACCCTCTTTTATGCCACTGGTTTACACCGATAAACTCATCTTT. It specifies CALGELPSFMPLVYTDKLIF.

This clone has only a few counts. V usage is TRDV1 and J usage is TRDJ1; tentative D call: TRDD3 (5 bases). CDR1 is TSWWSYY, CDR2 QGS, per germline. Between the trimmed V and J ends, which lost 6 bases and 7 bases, there was a span of 27 bases. There are 17 residues in the CDR3. The CDR3 DNA reads as TGTGCTCTTGGCTCGCCTCGGGCCTTACGGATAGCCGGTAAACTCATCTTT. Translating it yields CALGSPRALRIAGKLIF.

The sample holds a few counts of this clone. The J gene is TRDJ1, the V gene TRDV1, with D possibly matching TRDD2 (6 bases). With 4 bases removed from V and 0 bases from J, the gap between germline ends came to 21 bases. There are 18 residues in the CDR3. Germline CDR1 reads TSWWSYY; CDR2 reads QGS. CDR3 amino acids: CALGVSYSGAPYTDKLIF. CDR3 nucleotides: TGTGCTCTTGGGGTGTCCTACTCCGGGGCACCGTACACCGATAAACTCATCTTT.

V usage is TRDV1 and J usage is TRDJ1; 8 bases align to TRDD3. V lost 4 bases and J lost 1; bases outside the gene matches: 26. The germline gives CDR1 TSWWSYY, CDR2 QGS. This CDR3 comprises 22 residues. The DNA for the CDR3 is TGTGCTCTTGGGGGCCCCTTACTACACCAGCGGGATACGTCAAACTGCACCGATAAACTCATCTTT. Protein: CALGGPLLHQRDTSNCTDKLIF.

This chain links TRDV1 with TRDJ1; TRDD3 agrees at 10 bases. The J segment lost 0 bases and the V segment lost 0 bases, leaving 19 bases of the junction unmatched. From germline, CDR1 is TSWWSYY and CDR2 QGS. This CDR3 spans 22 amino acids. The CDR3 DNA reads as TGTGCTCTTGGGGAACTAGTTTTTCCTACCGAGTACTGGGGGATGTACACCGATAAACTCATCTTT. Protein: CALGELVFPTEYWGMYTDKLIF.

The rearrangement uses TRDV1 and TRDJ1, with no clear D. V was shortened by 4 bases and J by 1 base, with 19 bases between the two germline ends. Germline CDR1 reads TSWWSYY; CDR2 reads QGS. The CDR3 has 17 amino acids. CDR3 in DNA: TGTGCTCTTGGGGGCTTCACGGTCGTCCATGGCACCGATAAACTCATCTTT. Translated, it gives CALGGFTVVHGTDKLIF.

This clone was picked up a small number of times. This rearrangement joins TRDV1 to TRDJ1, with D tentatively TRDD2 or TRDD3 (9 bases each). V was cut by 5 bases and J by 2 bases, with 30 bases left in between. The CDR3 consists of 20 residues. Germline-derived CDR1 and CDR2 are TSWWSYY and QGS. The CDR3 nucleotides read TGTGCTCTTGGGAAGGCCTTCCTACGCGTACTGGGGGACCGTACCGATAAACTCATCTTT. Amino acids: CALGKAFLRVLGDRTDKLIF.

This clone turned up a few times. The chain couples TRDV1 to TRDJ1, with TRDD3 matching over 13 bases. The CDR3 loop spans 18 amino acids. The V segment lost 0 bases and the J segment 3 bases; nucleotides outside the gene matches: 7. Germline V gives CDR1 TSWWSYY, CDR2 QGS. For the CDR3, the DNA is TGTGCTCTTGGGGAACTAAAGCTACTGGGGGATACGCCCGATAAACTCATCTTT. As protein: CALGELKLLGDTPDKLIF.

The chain has TRDV1 and TRDJ1, with 7 bases aligning to TRDD3. Germline V gives CDR1 TSWWSYY, CDR2 QGS. V lost 4 bases, J lost 1 base, and 24 bases stayed unmatched. This CDR3 has 21 amino acids. CDR3 sequence (DNA): TGTGCTCTTGGGGCTTTGCCGGGAAAAAACTGGGGAACCCACCTCACCGATAAACTCATCTTT. It specifies CALGALPGKNWGTHLTDKLIF.

The chain links TRDV1 to TRDJ1; 8 bases match TRDD3. After removal of 4 bases from V and 1 base from J, the junction contained 11 bases not matched to a gene. The length of the CDR3 is 17 residues. Germline V gene data show CDR1 as TSWWSYY and CDR2 as QGS. The CDR3, as DNA: TGTGCTCTTGGGGGCAGACTTGGGGGATGGCGCACCGATAAACTCATCTTT. Protein sequence: CALGGRLGGWRTDKLIF.

J is TRDJ1 and V is TRDV1; 12 nucleotides match TRDD3. The CDR3 is 22 amino acids. Germline-derived CDR1 and CDR2 are TSWWSYY and QGS. J gave up 0 bases and V 2 bases, and 19 bases lay outside the gene matches. CDR3 in amino acids: CALGESPSFPPWGIRYTDKLIF. The CDR3 DNA reads TGTGCTCTTGGGGAATCCCCCTCCTTCCCCCCCTGGGGGATACGGTACACCGATAAACTCATCTTT.

The chain is built from TRDV1 and TRDJ1; 7 positions agree with TRDD3. The V segment lost 5 bases and the J segment 0 bases; nucleotides outside the gene matches: 12. Germline values: CDR1 TSWWSYY, CDR2 QGS. The CDR3 length is 17 residues. The CDR3 spells CALGPAPYWGYTDKLIF. CDR3 coding DNA: TGTGCTCTTGGGCCCGCCCCGTACTGGGGATACACCGATAAACTCATCTTT.

The V and J genes are TRDV1 and TRDJ1; no definite D call. Germline V gene sequence: CDR1 TSWWSYY, CDR2 QGS. V was shortened by 0 bases and J by 1 base, with 12 bases between the two germline ends. This CDR3 comprises 16 residues. The CDR3 sequence: CALGELLRPCTDKLIF. The CDR3 nucleotides read TGTGCTCTTGGGGAACTATTAAGGCCTTGCACCGATAAACTCATCTTT.

V gene TRDV1 combines with J gene TRDJ1; 12 nucleotides agree with TRDD3. The CDR3 extends over 21 amino acids. The junction had 20 bases not matched to a gene; V was cut back by 2 bases and J by 4 bases. CDR1 TSWWSYY and CDR2 QGS come from the germline V gene. The CDR3 protein is CALGETPFLRAGGYGLDKLIF. The CDR3 bases are TGTGCTCTTGGGGAAACCCCCTTCCTAAGAGCTGGGGGATACGGGCTCGATAAACTCATCTTT.

The rearrangement uses TRDV1 and TRDJ1; TRDD3 matches at 10 bases. Germline V gene sequence: CDR1 TSWWSYY, CDR2 QGS. The length of the CDR3 is 21 residues. The trim removed 2 bases at V and 3 bases at J, leaving 21 bases unmatched. For the CDR3, the DNA is TGTGCTCTTGGGGAAGCCTTCCCTCGGGGGATACGGGTCAGCGACGCCGATAAACTCATCTTT. Protein product: CALGEAFPRGIRVSDADKLIF.

The gene calls are TRDV1 and TRDJ1, with 11 bases aligning to TRDD3. Germline values: CDR1 TSWWSYY, CDR2 QGS. The CDR3 runs to 21 residues. V was pared by 2 bases and J by 2 bases, with 19 bases of the junction left unmatched. CDR3 sequence: CALGEFPTLRWGIRGTDKLIF. Here the CDR3 DNA reads TGTGCTCTTGGGGAATTTCCTACGTTAAGATGGGGGATACGCGGAACCGATAAACTCATCTTT.

The J gene is TRDJ1, the V gene TRDV1; maybe TRDD3 (5 bases). Germline V gene data show CDR1 as TSWWSYY and CDR2 as QGS. V lost 3 bases and J lost 2, with 25 bases in between. The CDR3 has 19 residues. Written as DNA, the CDR3 is TGTGCTCTTGGGGATCTCGGTCCAAAACCTCGATACCCAACCGATAAACTCATCTTT. It specifies CALGDLGPKPRYPTDKLIF.

This clone was picked up a small number of times. The chain uses TRDV1 and TRDJ1; D gene unclear. The CDR3 is made up of 15 amino acids. Germline lookup yields CDR1 TSWWSYY and CDR2 QGS. Trimming stripped 0 bases from V and 2 bases from J, with 10 bases between. The CDR3 nucleotides are TGTGCTCTTGGGGAACTCTGGCCGTTGACCGATAAACTCATCTTT. Protein: CALGELWPLTDKLIF.

V gene TRDV1 combines with J gene TRDJ1; D remains ambiguous. There are 17 residues in the CDR3. The V and J ends lost 0 bases and 3 bases respectively, with 17 bases between them. Germline loops: CDR1 TSWWSYY, CDR2 QGS. For the CDR3, the DNA is TGTGCTCTTGGGGAACTAGCAGTAAACCGACGGTCCGATAAACTCATCTTT. As protein: CALGELAVNRRSDKLIF.

The genes are TRDV1 and TRDJ1, with 12 bases lining up with TRDD3. The CDR3 runs to 25 residues. J lost 3 bases, V lost 4 bases, and 33 bases had no gene match. CDR1 is TSWWSYY and CDR2 is QGS in the germline V gene. The CDR3 spells CALGVPTNVGPWGIRPEGSSDKLIF. The DNA of the CDR3 is TGTGCTCTTGGGGTCCCTACGAATGTGGGCCCCTGGGGGATACGCCCGGAGGGGAGCTCCGATAAACTCATCTTT.

The table lists this clone with a few counts. The J gene is TRDJ1, the V gene TRDV1; 8 bases are a match to TRDD3. After removal of 5 bases from V and 3 bases from J, the junction contained 14 bases not matched to a gene. This CDR3 has 17 amino acids. Looked up from germline, CDR1 is TSWWSYY and CDR2 is QGS. The CDR3 here is CALGPQSGGYRADKLIF. Here the CDR3 DNA reads TGTGCTCTTGGGCCCCAATCCGGGGGATATAGAGCCGATAAACTCATCTTT.

The gene calls are TRDV1 and TRDJ1; 7 nucleotides agree with TRDD3. With V trimmed by 2 bases and J by 3 bases, 30 bases remained unmatched. CDR1 TSWWSYY and CDR2 QGS come from the germline V gene. The CDR3 loop spans 23 amino acids. The CDR3 bases are TGTGCTCTTGGGGAATTGAATAATCCCTATGGACTGGGGTCCTTTACCATCTCCGATAAACTCATCTTT. It translates to CALGELNNPYGLGSFTISDKLIF.

The chain employs TRAV29/DV5 and TRDJ1, with 7 bases identical to TRDD3. The CDR3 has 17 residues. CDR1 is NSMFDY, CDR2 ISSIKDK, per germline. V lost 1 base to trimming and J lost 0 bases; unmatched junction nucleotides: 12. CDR3 loop: CAASLGLGGTDTDKLIF. CDR3 DNA: TGTGCAGCAAGCTTAGGCCTGGGGGGGACTGACACCGATAAACTCATCTTT.

This clone was counted a few times. The chain joins TRDV1 to TRDJ1, with TRDD3 matching over 10 bases. The CDR3 runs to 22 residues. In germline, CDR1 is TSWWSYY, CDR2 QGS. The V and J ends lost 2 bases and 2 bases, in that order; junction bases with no gene match: 23. CDR3 in DNA: TGTGCTCTTGGGGAATTATCGATCCCTCGTACTGGGGGATTTAGGGGGACCGATAAACTCATCTTT. Protein: CALGELSIPRTGGFRGTDKLIF.

This clone was detected only a few times. The chain joins TRDV1 to TRDJ1; 13 nucleotides align to TRDD3. V was pared by 10 bases and J by 2 bases, with 25 bases of the junction left unmatched. This CDR3 spans 21 amino acids. Looked up from germline, CDR1 is TSWWSYY and CDR2 is QGS. CDR3 nucleotide sequence: TGTGCTCCCATTCTGCACCTTCCTACGGCGCTACTGGGGGATACGACCGATAAACTCATCTTT. It codes for CAPILHLPTALLGDTTDKLIF.

As concerns this clone: The junction and the germline gene differ at one end; a read error may be behind it. The chain combines TRDV1 with TRDJ1; D may be TRDD1 (5 bases). The germline CDR1 and CDR2 sequences are TSWWSYY and QGS. The CDR3 has 17 amino acids. In nucleotides, the CDR3 is TGTGCTCTTGAGGAAATGTCCATCCCCATTGGGCCCGATAAACTCATCTTT. Its translation: CALEEMSIPIGPDKLIF.

The table lists this clone with a few counts. Being one base from a much bigger clone, this may be a read error. In the same sample, other DNA sequences code for this CDR3. V and J are TRDV2 and TRDJ1, with D unresolved. CDR1 is GEAIGNYY and CDR2 is EKD in the germline V gene. The CDR3 totals 12 residues. The CDR3 region is CACGPYTDKLIF. CDR3 in DNA: TGTGCCTGTGGCCCGTACACCGATAAACTCATCTTC.

This clone occurred a few times. The chain carries TRDV1 and TRDJ1; possibly TRDD3 for D (5 bases). V shed 2 bases and J shed 0 bases, with 13 bases lying between them. Germline V gene sequence: CDR1 TSWWSYY, CDR2 QGS. This CDR3 region has 16 residues. The CDR3, as DNA: TGTGCTCTTGGGGAAGGGGAATCCCCAGACACCGATAAACTCATCTTT. Translated, it gives CALGEGESPDTDKLIF.